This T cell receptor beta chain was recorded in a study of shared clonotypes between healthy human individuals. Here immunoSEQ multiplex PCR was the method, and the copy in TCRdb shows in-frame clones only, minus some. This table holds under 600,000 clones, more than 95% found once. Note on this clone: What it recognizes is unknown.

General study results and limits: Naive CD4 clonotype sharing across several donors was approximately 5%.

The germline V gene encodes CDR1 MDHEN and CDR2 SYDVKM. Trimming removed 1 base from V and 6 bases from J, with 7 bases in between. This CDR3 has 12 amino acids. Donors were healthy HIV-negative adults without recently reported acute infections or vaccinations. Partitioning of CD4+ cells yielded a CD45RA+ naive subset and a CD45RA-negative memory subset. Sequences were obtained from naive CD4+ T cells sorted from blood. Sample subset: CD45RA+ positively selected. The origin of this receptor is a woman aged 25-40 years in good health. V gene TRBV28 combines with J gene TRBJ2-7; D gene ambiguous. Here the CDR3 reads CASSLSLAEQYF. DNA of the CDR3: TGTGCCAGCAGTTTATCCCTGGCCGAGCAGTACTTC. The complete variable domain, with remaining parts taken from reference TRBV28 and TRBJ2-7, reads DVKVTQSSRYLVKRTGEKVFLECVQDMDHENMFWYRQDPGLGLRLIYFSYDVKMKEKGDIPEGYSVSREKKERFSLILESASTNQTSMYLCASSLSLAEQYFGPGTRLTVT.